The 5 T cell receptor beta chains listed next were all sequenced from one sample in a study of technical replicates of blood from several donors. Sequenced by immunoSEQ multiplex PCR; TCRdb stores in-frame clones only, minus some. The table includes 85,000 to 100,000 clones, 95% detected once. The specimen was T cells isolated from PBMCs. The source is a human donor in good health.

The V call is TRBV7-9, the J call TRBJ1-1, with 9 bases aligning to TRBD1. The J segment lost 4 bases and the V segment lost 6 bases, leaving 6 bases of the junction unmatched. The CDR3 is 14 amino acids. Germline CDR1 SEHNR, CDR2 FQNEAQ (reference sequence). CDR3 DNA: TGTGCCAGCAGTCCCCCGGACAGGGGCACTGAAGCTTTCTTT. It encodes CASSPPDRGTEAFF.

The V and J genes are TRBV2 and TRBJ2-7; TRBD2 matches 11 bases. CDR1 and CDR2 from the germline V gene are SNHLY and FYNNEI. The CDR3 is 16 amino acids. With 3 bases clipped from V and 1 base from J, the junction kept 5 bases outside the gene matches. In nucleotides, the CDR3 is TGTGCCAGCAGTGACCTAGCGGGAGGACCTTCCTACGAGCAGTACTTC. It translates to CASSDLAGGPSYEQYF.

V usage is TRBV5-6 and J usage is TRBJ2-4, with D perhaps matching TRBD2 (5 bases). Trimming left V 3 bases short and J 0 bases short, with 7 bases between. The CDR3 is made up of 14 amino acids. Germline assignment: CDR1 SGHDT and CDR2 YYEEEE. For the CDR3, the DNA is TGTGCCAGCAGCTCGGGGTTAGCCAAAAACATTCAGTACTTC. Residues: CASSSGLAKNIQYF.

CDR3 in amino acids: CAHRPLDRGSSGELFF. The CDR3 coding sequence is TGTGCCCACCGCCCCCTGGACAGGGGGTCTTCCGGGGAGCTGTTTTTT. This rearrangement joins TRBV27 to TRBJ2-2; 10 positions match TRBD1. Looked up from germline, CDR1 is MNHEY and CDR2 is SMNVEV (reference sequence). The CDR3 is 16 amino acids. V dropped 11 bases and J dropped 6; count of bases not matched to a gene: 15.

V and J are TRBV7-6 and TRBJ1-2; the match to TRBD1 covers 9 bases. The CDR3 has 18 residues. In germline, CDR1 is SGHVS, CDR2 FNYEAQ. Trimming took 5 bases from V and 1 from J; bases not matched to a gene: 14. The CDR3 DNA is TGTGCCAGCAGCCGAGTCACGGACAGGGGAAGTAATAACTATGGCTACACCTTC. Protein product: CASSRVTDRGSNNYGYTF.